This TCR beta chain was recovered during a study of blood T cell repertoires in COVID-19. Study-wide background: The origin of the acute and convalescent COVID-19 samples was the United States, Italy and Spain. T cells, B-cell-depleted T cells, or PBMCs provided the cDNA or gDNA that served as material.

Original handling: It was from reference gene primer amplification that nucleated cell counts were estimated. This table comes from immunoSEQ multiplex PCR, and its TCRdb copy is limited to in-frame clones, with some not included. V and J calls and clone size follow that table, whereas D and trimming were derived from the DNA. This sample has over 200,000 clones, with around 83% found just once. The CDR3 has 17 amino acids. Trimming left V 5 bases short and J 7 bases short, with 24 bases between. In germline, CDR1 is MNHEY, CDR2 SMNVEV (reference sequence). The TCR was taken from a man older than 75 with acute or convalescent COVID-19. Sequenced: peripheral blood. J is TRBJ2-1 and V is TRBV27, with TRBD2 as a possible D gene (5 bases). This CDR3 reads CASSLLLRASNRNEQFF. The CDR3 nucleotides read TGTGCCAGCAGTCTCCTATTAAGGGCTAGCAACCGGAATGAGCAGTTCTTC.